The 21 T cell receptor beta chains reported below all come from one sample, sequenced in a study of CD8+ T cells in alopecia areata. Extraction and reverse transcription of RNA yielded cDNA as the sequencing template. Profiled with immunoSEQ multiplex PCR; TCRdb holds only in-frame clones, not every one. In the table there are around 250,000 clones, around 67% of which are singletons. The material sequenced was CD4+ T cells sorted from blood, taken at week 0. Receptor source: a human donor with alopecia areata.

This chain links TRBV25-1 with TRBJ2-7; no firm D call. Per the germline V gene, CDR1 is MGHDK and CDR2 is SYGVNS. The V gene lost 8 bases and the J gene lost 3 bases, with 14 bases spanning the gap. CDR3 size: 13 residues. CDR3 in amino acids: CASGRGQVYEQYF. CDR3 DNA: TGTGCCAGCGGGCGTGGGCAGGTCTACGAGCAGTACTTC.

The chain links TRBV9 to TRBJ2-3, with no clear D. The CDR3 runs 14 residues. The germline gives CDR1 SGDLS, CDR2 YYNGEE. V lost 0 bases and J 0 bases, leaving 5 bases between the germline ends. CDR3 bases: TGTGCCAGCAGCGTAGTGGTTAGCACAGATACGCAGTATTTT. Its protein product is CASSVVVSTDTQYF. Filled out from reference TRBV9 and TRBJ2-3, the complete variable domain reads DSGVTQTPKHLITATGQRVTLRCSPRSGDLSVYWYQQSLDQGLQFLIQYYNGEERAKGNILERFSAQQFPDLHSELNLSSLELGDSALYFCASSVVVSTDTQYFGPGTRLTVL.

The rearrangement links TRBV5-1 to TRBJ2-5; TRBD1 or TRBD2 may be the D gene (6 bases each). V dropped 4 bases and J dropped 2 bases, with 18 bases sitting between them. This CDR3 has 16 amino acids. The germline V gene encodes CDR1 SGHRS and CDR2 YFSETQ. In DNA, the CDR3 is TGCGCCAGCAGCCGATCGAGGGGGGCGATACAAGAGACCCAGTACTTC. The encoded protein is CASSRSRGAIQETQYF.

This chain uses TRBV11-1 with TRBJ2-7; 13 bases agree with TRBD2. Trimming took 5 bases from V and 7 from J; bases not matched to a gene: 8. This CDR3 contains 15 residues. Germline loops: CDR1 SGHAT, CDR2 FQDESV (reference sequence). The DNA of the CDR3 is TGTGCCAGCAGCCCCTACGGACTAGCGGGGGTAGAGCAGTACTTC. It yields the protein CASSPYGLAGVEQYF. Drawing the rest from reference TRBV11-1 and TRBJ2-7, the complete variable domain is EAEVAQSPRYKITEKSQAVAFWCDPISGHATLYWYRQILGQGPELLVQFQDESVVDDSQLPKDRFSAERLKGVDSTLKIQPAELGDSAMYLCASSPYGLAGVEQYFGPGTRLTVT.

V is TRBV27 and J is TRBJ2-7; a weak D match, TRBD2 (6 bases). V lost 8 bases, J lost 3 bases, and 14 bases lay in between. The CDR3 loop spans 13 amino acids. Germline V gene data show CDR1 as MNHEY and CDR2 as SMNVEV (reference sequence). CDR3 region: CASQEVGGYEQYF. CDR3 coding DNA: TGTGCCAGCCAGGAAGTCGGGGGCTACGAGCAGTACTTC.

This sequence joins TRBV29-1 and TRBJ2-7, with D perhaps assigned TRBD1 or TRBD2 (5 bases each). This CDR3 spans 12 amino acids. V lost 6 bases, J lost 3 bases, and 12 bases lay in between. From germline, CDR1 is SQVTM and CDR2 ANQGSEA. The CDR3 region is CSVGDGLYEQYF. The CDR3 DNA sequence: TGCAGCGTCGGGGACGGACTCTACGAGCAGTACTTC.

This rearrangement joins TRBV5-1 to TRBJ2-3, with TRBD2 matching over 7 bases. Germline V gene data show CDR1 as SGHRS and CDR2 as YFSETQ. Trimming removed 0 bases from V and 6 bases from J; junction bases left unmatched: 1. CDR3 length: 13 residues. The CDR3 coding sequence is TGCGCCAGCAGCTTGGAGGGAGGGGATACGCAGTATTTT. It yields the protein CASSLEGGDTQYF.

The CDR3 nucleotides read TGTGCCTGGAGTAGCCATACGGGAGGGAAGCAGTTCTTC. Translated: CAWSSHTGGKQFF. The chain couples TRBV30 to TRBJ2-1; the match to TRBD2 covers 8 bases. V shed 2 bases and J 11 bases; nucleotides not matched to a gene: 8. The CDR3 consists of 13 residues. Germline V gene data show CDR1 as GTSNPN and CDR2 as SVGIG (reference sequence).

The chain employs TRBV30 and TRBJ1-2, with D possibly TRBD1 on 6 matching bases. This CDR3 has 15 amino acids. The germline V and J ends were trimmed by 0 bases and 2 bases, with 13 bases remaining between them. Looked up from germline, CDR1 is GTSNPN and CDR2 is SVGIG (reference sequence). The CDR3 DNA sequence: TGTGCCTGGAGTGTACTGGGGGGCTCAAACTATGGCTACACCTTC. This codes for CAWSVLGGSNYGYTF.

CDR3 DNA: TGTGCCTGGAGTGTAGGTCGCACGGGAGAGACCCAGTACTTC. Amino acids: CAWSVGRTGETQYF. The chain joins TRBV30 to TRBJ2-5; the D is unclear. This CDR3 spans 14 amino acids. Germline V gene lookup returns CDR1 GTSNPN and CDR2 SVGIG (reference sequence). V was shortened by 0 bases and J by 4 bases, with 12 bases between the two germline ends.

This chain's CDR3 is CASSLGHFEKLFF. The DNA for the CDR3 is TGTGCCAGCAGCCTTGGACATTTTGAGAAACTGTTTTTT. The chain uses TRBV7-2 and TRBJ1-4, with a weak D call TRBD1 (5 bases). The germline gives CDR1 SGHTA, CDR2 FQGNSA. V lost 5 bases to trimming and J lost 11 bases, with 15 bases between them. This CDR3 is 13 amino acids long.

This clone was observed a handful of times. The CDR3 sequence is CASSVSPGLAGRTDTQYF. Written as DNA, the CDR3 is TGTGCCAGCAGCGTAAGTCCGGGACTAGCGGGGCGTACTGATACGCAGTATTTT. The chain couples TRBV9 to TRBJ2-3; 13 bases align to TRBD2. Trimming at V came to 1 base and at J to 6 bases, leaving 11 bases not matched to a gene. Germline V gives CDR1 SGDLS, CDR2 YYNGEE. The CDR3 length is 18 residues.

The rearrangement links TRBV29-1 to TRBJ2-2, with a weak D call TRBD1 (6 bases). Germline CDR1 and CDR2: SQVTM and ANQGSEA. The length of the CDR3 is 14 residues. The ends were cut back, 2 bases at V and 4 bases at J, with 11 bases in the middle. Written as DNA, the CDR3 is TGCAGCGTTGAAATTCAGGGGCGCACCGGGGAGCTGTTTTTT. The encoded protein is CSVEIQGRTGELFF.

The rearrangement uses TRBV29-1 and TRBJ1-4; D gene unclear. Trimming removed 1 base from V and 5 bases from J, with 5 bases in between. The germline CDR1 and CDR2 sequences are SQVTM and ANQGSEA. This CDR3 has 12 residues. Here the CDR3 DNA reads TGCAGCGTTGAAGGGTCGAATGAAAAACTGTTTTTT. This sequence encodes CSVEGSNEKLFF.

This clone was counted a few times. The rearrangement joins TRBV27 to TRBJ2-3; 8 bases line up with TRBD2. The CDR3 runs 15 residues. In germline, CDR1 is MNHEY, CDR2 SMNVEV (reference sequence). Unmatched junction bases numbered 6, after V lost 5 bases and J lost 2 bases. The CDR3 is CASSRVAGTTDTQYF. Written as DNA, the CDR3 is TGTGCCAGCAGTCGGGTAGCGGGGACCACAGATACGCAGTATTTT.

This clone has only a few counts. This CDR3 reads CATTGTGEVETQYF. CDR3 DNA: TGTGCCACAACGGGGACAGGGGAGGTGGAGACCCAGTACTTC. The chain has TRBV10-3 and TRBJ2-5; 10 bases line up with TRBD1. The CDR3 totals 14 residues. The V gene's germline CDR1 is ENHRY and CDR2 SYGVKD. V trimming: 10 bases; J trimming: 5 bases; junction bases outside the gene matches: 10.

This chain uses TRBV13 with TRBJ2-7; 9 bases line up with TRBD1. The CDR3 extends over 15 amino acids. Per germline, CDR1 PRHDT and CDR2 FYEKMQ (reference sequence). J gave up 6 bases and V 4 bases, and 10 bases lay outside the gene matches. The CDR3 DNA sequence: TGTGCCAGCAGCTGGACAGGGGACCGTACCGGCGAGCAGTACTTC. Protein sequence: CASSWTGDRTGEQYF.

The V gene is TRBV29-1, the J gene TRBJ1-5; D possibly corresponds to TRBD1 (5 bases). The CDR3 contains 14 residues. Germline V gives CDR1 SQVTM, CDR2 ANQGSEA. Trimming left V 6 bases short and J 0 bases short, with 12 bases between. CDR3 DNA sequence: TGCAGCGTCTGGGACGGGACTAGCAATCAGCCCCAGCATTTT. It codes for CSVWDGTSNQPQHF.

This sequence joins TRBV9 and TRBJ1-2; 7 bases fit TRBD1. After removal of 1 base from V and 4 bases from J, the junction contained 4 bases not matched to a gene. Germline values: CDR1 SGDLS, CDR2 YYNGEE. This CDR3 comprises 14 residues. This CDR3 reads CASSVWTGSYGYTF. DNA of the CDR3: TGTGCCAGCAGCGTATGGACAGGTAGCTATGGCTACACCTTC. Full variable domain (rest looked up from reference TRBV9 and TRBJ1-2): DSGVTQTPKHLITATGQRVTLRCSPRSGDLSVYWYQQSLDQGLQFLIQYYNGEERAKGNILERFSAQQFPDLHSELNLSSLELGDSALYFCASSVWTGSYGYTFGSGTRLTVV.

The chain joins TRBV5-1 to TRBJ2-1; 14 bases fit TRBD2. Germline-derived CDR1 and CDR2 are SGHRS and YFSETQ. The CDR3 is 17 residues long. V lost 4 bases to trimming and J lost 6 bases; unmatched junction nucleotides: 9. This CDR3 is CASSPLLTSGGGNEQFF. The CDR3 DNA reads TGCGCCAGCAGCCCTCTCCTGACTAGCGGGGGGGGCAATGAGCAGTTCTTC.

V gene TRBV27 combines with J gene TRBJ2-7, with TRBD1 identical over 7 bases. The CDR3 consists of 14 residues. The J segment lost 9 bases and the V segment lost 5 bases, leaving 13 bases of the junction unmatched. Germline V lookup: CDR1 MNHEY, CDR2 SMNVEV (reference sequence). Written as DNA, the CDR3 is TGTGCCAGCAGTATTATGACAGGGTCTCAAGTGCAGTACTTC. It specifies CASSIMTGSQVQYF.